This T cell receptor beta chain came from a study of tumor-infiltrating lymphocytes in primary liver carcinoma. Germline-derived CDR1 and CDR2 are SGHAT and FQNNGV. The length of the CDR3 is 13 amino acids, counting both ends. Unsorted whole blood yielded blood RNA, and germline DNA was extracted as well. This clonotype was detected a few times. Possible read error: a much larger clone is one base away. No conserved phenylalanine or tryptophan ends this CDR3, so it is likely a read error. No DNA is shown, since the ends of the CDR3 on it are uncertain; the CDR3 is the one TCRdb lists. The authors made TCR beta cDNA from roughly 480 ng total RNA with a constant-region primer. Slightly modified ARM-PCR served as the procedure for the TCR beta libraries. These libraries came from three rounds of nested multiplex PCR. The two initial PCR rounds, nine to eleven cycles each, used TRBV1-TRBV30 forward and C-beta reverse primers. TCRdb called the multiplex PCR reads again in MiXCR, with one record for every CDR3 protein. The sample lists approximately 210,000 distinct CDR3 sequences, about 65% occurring once.

Sequenced input: peripheral blood. V is TRBV11-2 and J is TRBJ2-3. This receptor was identified in a woman aged 60-75 years with primary liver carcinoma and hepatitis B virus infection. CDR3 sequence reads: CASSLDREDTQNI.